The rows below give T cell receptor beta chains drawn from one sample of a study of blood T cell repertoires in COVID-19. Data came from immunoSEQ multiplex PCR; TCRdb stores just in-frame clones and leaves some out. Of around 35,000 clones listed, around 87% are singletons. What was sequenced was peripheral blood. The source is a human donor in a cohort sampled during active COVID-19. The CDR3 runs from the conserved cysteine through the conserved F or W. A D gene is named only where the DNA matches it firmly. Expanded clones get a size class; other rows say once, few or many, or leave the size out.

j_call clone_size v_call d_call cdr3_nt cdr3_aa
TRBJ2-7 . TRBV5-5 TRBD1 TGTGCCAGCAGCTTTAGACAGGGGGTATACGAGCAGTACTTC CASSFRQGVYEQYF
TRBJ2-3 . TRBV18 TRBD2 TGTGCCAGCTCACCACTAGCGGGGGATCCTAATACGCAGTATTTT CASSPLAGDPNTQYF
TRBJ1-5 . TRBV24-1 TRBD1 TGTGCCACCAGTGATCCCGGGACAGGGGGCCGTAGTCAGCCCCAGCATTTT CATSDPGTGGRSQPQHF
TRBJ1-4 . TRBV14 TRBD1 TGTGCCAGCAGCCAAGCCGGACAGGGGTGGAAAGAAAAACTGTTTTTT CASSQAGQGWKEKLFF
TRBJ1-5 . TRBV7-9 TRBD1 TGTGCCAGCAGCTTTCGCGGGACAGATGGGAATCAGCCCCAGCATTTT CASSFRGTDGNQPQHF
TRBJ2-2 . TRBV13 . TGTGCCAGCAGCTTAGAACCGGGGGGCGCTCGGACCGGGGAGCTGTTTTTT CASSLEPGGARTGELFF
TRBJ1-1 . TRBV20-1 . TGCAGTGCTGGTGGGGACTTAGGGAACACTGAAGCTTTCTTT CSAGGDLGNTEAFF
TRBJ2-7 . TRBV4-3 . TGCGCCAGCAGCCAAGATAACGGGGACTACGAGCAGTACTTC CASSQDNGDYEQYF
TRBJ2-5 . TRBV27 TRBD2 TGTGCCAGCAGTTTAACCGGGACTAGCGGATACCAAGAGACCCAGTACTTC CASSLTGTSGYQETQYF
TRBJ2-2 . TRBV6-6 . TGTGCCAGCAGCCAGACCAGCGGACACACCGGGGAGCTGTTTTTT CASSQTSGHTGELFF
TRBJ2-3 . TRBV19 TRBD1 TGTGCCACCTTGGACAGGGGCGAGGGTACGCAGTATTTT CATLDRGEGTQYF
TRBJ2-4 . TRBV7-2 . TGTGCCAGCAGCAAAAACAGAGAAAACATTCAGTACTTC CASSKNRENIQYF
TRBJ2-5 . TRBV5-1 TRBD1 TGCGCCAGCAGCGAGGGGGCCAGGGAGACCCAGTACTTC CASSEGARETQYF
TRBJ1-3 . TRBV4-3 . TGCGCCAGCAGCCAAGCAACACTAGGGCACACCATATATTTT CASSQATLGHTIYF
TRBJ2-3 . TRBV4-2 TRBD1 TGTGCCAGCAGCCTAGCCCCGGGACAGGGGTCAGATACGCAGTATTTT CASSLAPGQGSDTQYF
TRBJ2-2 . TRBV9 . TGTGCCAGCAGCGTGTTACAGAAGAACACCGGGGAGCTGTTTTTT CASSVLQKNTGELFF
TRBJ1-4 once TRBV11-2 TRBD1 TGTGCCAGCAGCTCCCTTAGGGGGCGGGGAAAACTGTTTTTT CASSSLRGRGKLFF
TRBJ2-5 . TRBV28 . TGTGCCAGCAGCCTGCAAGAGACCCAGTACTTC CASSLQETQYF
TRBJ2-7 . TRBV27 TRBD1 TGTGCCAGCGGCCGGCCGGGACAGGGGAGCTCCTACGAGCAGTACTTC CASGRPGQGSSYEQYF
TRBJ2-7 . TRBV28 . TGTGCCAGCAGTCCGCCTCTGAGGGTCAACGAGCAGTACTTC CASSPPLRVNEQYF
TRBJ2-7 . TRBV18 . TGTGCCAGCTCAGCTAACAGGGAGAACGAGCAGTACTTC CASSANRENEQYF
TRBJ1-5 . TRBV19 . TGTGGGGCAGGGCCAAATCAGCCCCAGCATTTT CGAGPNQPQHF
TRBJ1-5 . TRBV2 TRBD1 TGTGCCAGCAAAGGTGGGACAGGAAGAAATCAGCCCCAGCATTTT CASKGGTGRNQPQHF
TRBJ2-7 . TRBV5-6 . TGTGCCAGCAGCTACGGGACATCGAACTACGAGCAGTACTTC CASSYGTSNYEQYF
TRBJ2-5 . TRBV3-1/TRBV3-2 TRBD1 TGTGCCAGCAGCCAAGATTCAGGGGGCAAGACCCAGTACTTC CASSQDSGGKTQYF
TRBJ1-4 . TRBV28 . TGTGCCAGCAGTAGGGCCGGAGGGGCAGGGAGTGAAAAACTGTTTTTT CASSRAGGAGSEKLFF
TRBJ1-3 . TRBV19 . TGTGCCAGTAGCCCCTTCTTACAGTTCTCTGGAAACACCATATATTTT CASSPFLQFSGNTIYF
TRBJ1-5 . TRBV2 TRBD1 TGTGCCAGCAGCGACCAGGGGGTGGGCAATCAGCCCCAGCATTTT CASSDQGVGNQPQHF
TRBJ1-1 . TRBV2 TRBD1 TGTGCCAGCAGGGACAGGGGGGGTAACACTGAAGCTTTCTTT CASRDRGGNTEAFF
TRBJ1-1 . TRBV6-4 TRBD1 TGTGCCAGCAGTGACTGGGACAGGTCCCACACTGAAGCTTTCTTT CASSDWDRSHTEAFF
TRBJ1-5 . TRBV12-5 . TGTGCTAGTGGTTTGGTACCTGGCAGGGGCCGGGGGGATCAGCCCCAGCATTTT CASGLVPGRGRGDQPQHF
TRBJ1-1 . TRBV7-9 TRBD1 TGTGCCAGCAGCCCACAGGGGACGTTGAACACTGAAGCTTTCTTT CASSPQGTLNTEAFF
TRBJ1-1 . TRBV7-9 . TGTGCCAGCAGACTACGGGGGGACACTGAAGCTTTCTTT CASRLRGDTEAFF
TRBJ1-1 . TRBV24-1 . TGTGCCACCAGTGATGAGTACCGCACTGAAGCTTTCTTT CATSDEYRTEAFF
TRBJ2-2 once TRBV20-1 TRBD2 TGCAGTGCTAGTTTAGCGGGGGGACCCACCGGGGAGCTGTTTTTT CSASLAGGPTGELFF
TRBJ1-1 . TRBV10-1 TRBD1 TGCGCCAGCAGTGATGGACAGGGGAACACTGAAGCTTTCTTT CASSDGQGNTEAFF
TRBJ2-7 . TRBV7-2 TRBD2 TGTGCCAGCAGCTCCTCCCAGACTAGCGGGGGAAAGTACTTC CASSSSQTSGGKYF
TRBJ1-4 once TRBV7-9 TRBD1 TGTGCCAGCAGCGTTTCGACAGGGGAAAAACTGTTTTTT CASSVSTGEKLFF
TRBJ1-5 . TRBV5-6 TRBD1 TGTGCCAGCAGCTTCTACAGGGGCAGGGCGCCCCAGCATTTT CASSFYRGRAPQHF
TRBJ2-7 . TRBV4-3 TRBD2 TGCGCCAGCAGCCAGAGGACTAGCGGGGGCCTCTGGGGGGAGCAGTACTTC CASSQRTSGGLWGEQYF
TRBJ2-1 . TRBV7-3 TRBD1 TGTGCCAGCAGCTCAGGAGGGACAGGGGCCTACAATGAGCAGTTCTTC CASSSGGTGAYNEQFF
TRBJ1-5 . TRBV4-1 . TGCGCCAGCAGCCAAGACTGGGTGGGAGGCAATCAGCCCCAGCATTTT CASSQDWVGGNQPQHF
TRBJ2-3 . TRBV18 TRBD1 TGTGCCAGCTCACCCTTGGACAGGGTCGGGGATACGCAGTATTTT CASSPLDRVGDTQYF
TRBJ2-3 . TRBV3-1/TRBV3-2 . TGTGCCAGCAGCCAATCACCAAGTCCCCCGGTTTGGGATACGCAGTATTTT CASSQSPSPPVWDTQYF
TRBJ1-6 . TRBV6-5 . TGTGCCAGCAGCCCCGACAGGATTAATTCACCCCTCCACTTT CASSPDRINSPLHF
TRBJ1-6 . TRBV7-9 . TGTGCCAGCAGCCCGGACAGCATCTATAATTCACCCCTCCACTTT CASSPDSIYNSPLHF
TRBJ2-4 . TRBV27 . TGTGCCAGCAGTTTCAGGGGACAAGCCAAAAACATTCAGTACTTC CASSFRGQAKNIQYF
TRBJ2-2 . TRBV11-2 TRBD2 TGTGCCAGCAGCCCCGGGGGGGGGAACACCGGGGAGCTGTTTTTT CASSPGGGNTGELFF
TRBJ1-3 . TRBV27 . TGTGCCAGCATGGAGGTCTTTTCTGGAAACACCATATATTTT CASMEVFSGNTIYF
TRBJ2-7 few TRBV5-6 TRBD2 TGTGCCAGCAGCCCAGGCGGGGGGTCCTACGAGCAGTACTTC CASSPGGGSYEQYF
TRBJ1-2 . TRBV9 . TGTGCCAGCAGCGTAGATTCGGCCAGGGACTATGGCTACACCTTC CASSVDSARDYGYTF
TRBJ2-1 . TRBV7-3 . TGTGCCAGCAGCTTAGGGGCAAGCTCCTACAATGAGCAGTTCTTC CASSLGASSYNEQFF
TRBJ1-5 few TRBV10-3 . TGTGCCATCAGTCCCGGACAGAACAATCAGCCCCAGCATTTT CAISPGQNNQPQHF